Described below is a single TCR beta chain sequence and its context. The antigen is undetermined. This sample is part of a study of blood T cells in healthy people across ages. Using a J-beta primer mix together with a sample-barcoded 5' primer, a second PCR was run for roughly 7 to 12 cycles. One entry per CDR3 protein results from TCRdb running MiXCR on the 5' RACE reads. The sample shows approximately 800,000 distinct CDR3 sequences, 62% of them seen only once. Findings and limits, study-wide: Not knowing donor CMV status may have confounded expanded clonotype changes.

CDR1 is DFQATT, CDR2 SNEGSKA, per germline (reference sequence). With 6 bases removed from V and 7 bases from J, the gap between germline ends came to 13 bases. There are 12 residues in the CDR3. Sequencing was done on a sample of blood. This chain connects TRBV20-1 to TRBJ2-1; unclear D gene. The TCR originated in a man aged 30-40 years in good health. The CDR3 loop is CSARGRNNEQFF. CDR3 nucleotide sequence: TGCAGTGCCCGCGGCCGGAATAATGAGCAGTTCTTC.